This is a list of T cell receptor beta chains from one sample in a study of human T cells and chemical hapten exposure. TCRdb re-analysed the RACE reads in MiXCR, keeping a single row per CDR3 protein. The data show about 120,000 distinct CDR3 sequences, roughly an eighth seen once. This specimen was whole blood, taken in connection with sensitization to the hapten diphenylcyclopropenone (DPC). These receptors came from a man aged 18 to 29 with alopecia areata. Some clones in this sample may be carry-over from other donors' samples. Each CDR3 is given without its conserved first and last residue. The D gene is left open where the match is weak.

v_call: TRBV20-1; d_call: TRBD1; cdr3_aa: SASRPGQENTGELF
v_call: TRBV6-5; d_call: TRBD1; cdr3_aa: ASSYRQGYGYT
v_call: TRBV10-3; d_call: NA; cdr3_aa: ATWGGDPAVGNTIY
v_call: TRBV29-1; d_call: NA; cdr3_aa: SQGGGRRSPLH
v_call: TRBV5-1; d_call: NA; cdr3_aa: ASSLEQSYEQY
v_call: TRBV7-3; d_call: NA; cdr3_aa: ASSREGPPGTDTQY
v_call: TRBV6-2/TRBV6-3; d_call: TRBD2; cdr3_aa: ASSFTSGGLRISYEQY
v_call: TRBV12-3/TRBV12-4; d_call: NA; cdr3_aa: ASTATGGNTEAF
v_call: TRBV7-9; d_call: NA; cdr3_aa: ASSHRVSVYEQY
v_call: TRBV9; d_call: NA; cdr3_aa: ASSVALGLPEVDYGYT
v_call: TRBV11-2; d_call: NA; cdr3_aa: ASSPLQVSYNSPLH
v_call: TRBV7-3; d_call: NA; cdr3_aa: ASSLSPQDGYT
v_call: TRBV4-2; d_call: NA; cdr3_aa: ASSTDYGYT
v_call: TRBV7-6; d_call: TRBD2; cdr3_aa: ASSLGPSGVVTQY
v_call: TRBV20-1; d_call: TRBD1; cdr3_aa: SARAGQPSYEQY
v_call: TRBV15; d_call: NA; cdr3_aa: ATSIPETPTNYGYT
v_call: TRBV11-3; d_call: NA; cdr3_aa: ASSRTWGTEAF
v_call: TRBV10-3; d_call: NA; cdr3_aa: AIRGVQGPLSNEQF
v_call: TRBV24-1; d_call: TRBD1; cdr3_aa: ATSDRRARQGNPTDTQY
v_call: TRBV6-5; d_call: NA; cdr3_aa: ASSYLTGRYTEAF
v_call: TRBV7-2; d_call: NA; cdr3_aa: ASSLLRGDYTDTQY
v_call: TRBV9; d_call: NA; cdr3_aa: ASGGQGRQPQH
v_call: TRBV14; d_call: NA; cdr3_aa: ASSPPDGTMNTEAF
v_call: TRBV4-1; d_call: NA; cdr3_aa: ASSQASRYPGELF
v_call: TRBV18; d_call: NA; cdr3_aa: ASYRGQPGFNEQF
v_call: TRBV5-1; d_call: TRBD1; cdr3_aa: ASSLGDRGPPFYNEQF
v_call: TRBV5-5; d_call: NA; cdr3_aa: ASSLGGTYGEQY
v_call: TRBV12-3/TRBV12-4; d_call: TRBD2; cdr3_aa: ASSLRDYPRDTQY
v_call: TRBV7-9; d_call: NA; cdr3_aa: ASSLGGGAYEQY
v_call: TRBV7-9; d_call: NA; cdr3_aa: ASSDREYNEQF
v_call: TRBV6-5; d_call: TRBD1; cdr3_aa: ASSRGQGAAYEQY
v_call: TRBV7-6; d_call: TRBD1; cdr3_aa: ASSLETGGADTQY